This T cell receptor beta chain was captured in a study of quantifying T cell responses using KT2 cells. About the study: Reverse transcription used primers in the TCR alpha and beta constant regions.

This CDR3 spans 13 amino acids. Per germline, CDR1 SGHAT and CDR2 FQNNGV. With 0 bases removed from V and 12 bases from J, the gap between germline ends came to 12 bases. At least ten counts were recorded for this clonotype. An oligo carrying a UMI was ligated to the cDNA 3' end. First-round PCR used roughly 4 cycles and beta primers RC1.1 and RC1.2 covering TRBC1 and TRBC2. TCRdb recomputed calls from the UMI-ligation and nested PCR reads with MiXCR, one row per CDR3 protein. The data hold tens of thousands of distinct CDR3 sequences, with 11% observed a single time. Unfractionated PBMC were spiked with known numbers of KT2 clone cells.

Sequencing was performed on PBMCs spiked with cells of the T cell clone KT2. The clonotype originates from a human donor. This sequence joins TRBV11-2 and TRBJ2-1; D unclear. The CDR3 region has the DNA TGTGCCAGCAGCTTAGATGAGGCTAGACGGCAGTTCTTC. This gives the protein CASSLDEARRQFF. Full variable domain (rest looked up from reference TRBV11-2 and TRBJ2-1): EAGVAQSPRYKIIEKRQSVAFWCNPISGHATLYWYQQILGQGPKLLIQFQNNGVVDDSQLPKDRFSAERLKGVDSTLKIQPAKLEDSAVYLCASSLDEARRQFFGPGTRLTVL.